Shown below are 3 T cell receptor beta chains from a single sample sequenced in a study of cytomegalovirus exposure and HLA in healthy donors. PCR involved 60 Vbeta and 13 Jbeta primers. Here immunoSEQ multiplex PCR was the method, and the copy in TCRdb shows in-frame clones only, minus some. This table lists 95,000 to 150,000 clones. Sequencing was done on a sample of PBMCs. Receptor source: a middle-aged man in good health and CMV-seronegative.

The chain uses TRBV11-2 and TRBJ2-5, with 10 positions matching TRBD2. V trimming: 3 bases; J trimming: 4 bases; junction bases outside the gene matches: 2. Germline-derived CDR1 and CDR2 are SGHAT and FQNNGV. The CDR3 length is 14 residues. In nucleotides, the CDR3 is TGTGCCAGCAGCTTTCGGACTAGCGGAGAGACCCAGTACTTC. It is translated as CASSFRTSGETQYF.

This sequence joins TRBV30 and TRBJ1-5; no definite D call. CDR1 and CDR2 from the germline V gene are GTSNPN and SVGIG (reference sequence). The CDR3 runs 13 residues. V was pared by 1 base and J by 7 bases, with 11 bases between. The CDR3 sequence: CAWSAEGYQPQHF. The CDR3 DNA sequence: TGTGCCTGGAGTGCTGAGGGATACCAGCCCCAGCATTTT.

This rearrangement joins TRBV29-1 to TRBJ2-7; 10 bases map to TRBD1. Germline V gives CDR1 SQVTM, CDR2 ANQGSEA. The V gene end was trimmed by 7 bases and the J gene end by 6 bases; junction bases not matched to a gene: 12. CDR3 length: 14 residues. CDR3: CSAARGTGEVEQYF. In DNA form, the CDR3 reads TGCAGCGCGGCGCGTGGGACAGGGGAAGTCGAGCAGTACTTC.